This T cell receptor (beta chain) was captured in a study of T-cell reconstitution after alpha-beta-depleted transplantation in children. Unique molecular identifiers were incorporated when the TCRbeta library was constructed. TCRdb reprocessed the PCR reads via MiXCR and lists one record per CDR3 protein. Here the sample spans tens of thousands of distinct CDR3 sequences, 6% to 8% being singletons. This clonotype appeared a few times. The source was PBMCs from the stem cell graft donor, collected from the stem cell graft. The TCR sequence derives from a human donor who donated a stem cell graft to a child with acute lymphoblastic leukemia.

This CDR3 reads CASSLEGGFEQFF. In DNA form, the CDR3 reads TGTGCCAGCAGTTTAGAGGGAGGATTTGAGCAGTTCTTC. The chain carries TRBV12-3 or TRBV12-4 and TRBJ2-1; tentative D call: TRBD2 (6 bases). CDR3 length: 13 amino acids. V gave up 1 base and J gave up 9 bases, with 10 bases separating them.